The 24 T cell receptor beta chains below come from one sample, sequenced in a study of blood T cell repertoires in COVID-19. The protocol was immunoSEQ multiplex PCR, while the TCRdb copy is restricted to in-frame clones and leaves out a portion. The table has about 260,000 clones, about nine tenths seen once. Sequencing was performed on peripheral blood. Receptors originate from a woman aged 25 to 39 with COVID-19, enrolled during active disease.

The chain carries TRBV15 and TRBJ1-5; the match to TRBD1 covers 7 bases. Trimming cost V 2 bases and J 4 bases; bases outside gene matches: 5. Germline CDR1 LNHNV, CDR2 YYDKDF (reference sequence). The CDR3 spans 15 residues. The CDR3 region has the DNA TGTGCCACCAGCAGATTTGACAGGGCAAATCAGCCCCAGCATTTT. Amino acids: CATSRFDRANQPQHF. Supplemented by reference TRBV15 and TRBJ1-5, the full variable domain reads DAMVIQNPRYQVTQFGKPVTLSCSQTLNHNVMYWYQQKSSQAPKLLFHYYDKDFNNEADTPDNFQSRRPNTSFCFLDIRSPGLGDTAMYLCATSRFDRANQPQHFGDGTRLSIL.

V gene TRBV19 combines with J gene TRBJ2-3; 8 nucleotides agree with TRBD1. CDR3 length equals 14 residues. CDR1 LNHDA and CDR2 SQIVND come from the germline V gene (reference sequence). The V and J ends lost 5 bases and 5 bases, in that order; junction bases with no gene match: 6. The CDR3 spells CASSPTGGRDTQYF. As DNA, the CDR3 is TGTGCCAGTAGTCCAACAGGGGGAAGAGATACGCAGTATTTT.

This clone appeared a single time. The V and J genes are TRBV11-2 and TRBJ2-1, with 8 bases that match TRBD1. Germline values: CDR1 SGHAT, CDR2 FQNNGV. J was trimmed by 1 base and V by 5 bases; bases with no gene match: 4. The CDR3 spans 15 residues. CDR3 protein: CASSHYRGSYNEQFF. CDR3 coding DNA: TGTGCCAGCAGCCATTACAGGGGGTCCTACAATGAGCAGTTCTTC.

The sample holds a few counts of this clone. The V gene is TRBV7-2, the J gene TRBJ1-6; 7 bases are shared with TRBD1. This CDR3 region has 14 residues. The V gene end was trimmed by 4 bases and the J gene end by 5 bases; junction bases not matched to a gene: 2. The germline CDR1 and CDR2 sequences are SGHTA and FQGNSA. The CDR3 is CASSSGQHNSPLHF. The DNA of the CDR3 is TGTGCCAGCAGCTCGGGACAGCATAATTCACCCCTCCACTTT.

The CDR3 DNA follows: TGTGCCAGCAGCTTAGGCGCGAACACTGAAGCTTTCTTT. Encoded protein: CASSLGANTEAFF. The chain has TRBV7-8 and TRBJ1-1; no clear D gene. In germline, CDR1 is SGHVS, CDR2 FQNEAQ. The CDR3 loop spans 13 amino acids. Trimming took 1 base from V and 1 from J, leaving 4 bases between them.

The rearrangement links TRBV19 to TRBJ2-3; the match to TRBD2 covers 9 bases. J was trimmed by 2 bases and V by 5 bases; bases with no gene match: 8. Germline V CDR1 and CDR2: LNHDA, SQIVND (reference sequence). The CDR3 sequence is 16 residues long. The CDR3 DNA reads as TGTGCCAGTAGTTTGTTTAGCGGGAGCCCCACAGATACGCAGTATTTT. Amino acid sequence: CASSLFSGSPTDTQYF.

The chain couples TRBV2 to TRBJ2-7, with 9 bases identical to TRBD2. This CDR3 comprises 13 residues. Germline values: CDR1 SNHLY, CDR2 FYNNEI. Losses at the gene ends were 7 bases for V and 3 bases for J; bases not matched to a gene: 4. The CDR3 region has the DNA TGTGCCAGCATCCGGACTAGCGTCTACGAGCAGTACTTC. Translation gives CASIRTSVYEQYF.

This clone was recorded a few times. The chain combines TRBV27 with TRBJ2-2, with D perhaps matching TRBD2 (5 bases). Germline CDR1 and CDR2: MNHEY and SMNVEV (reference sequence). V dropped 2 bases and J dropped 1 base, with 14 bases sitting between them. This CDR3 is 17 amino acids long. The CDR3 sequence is CASSLTRPPGNTGELFF. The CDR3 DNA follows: TGTGCCAGCAGTTTAACTAGACCCCCGGGGAACACCGGGGAGCTGTTTTTT.

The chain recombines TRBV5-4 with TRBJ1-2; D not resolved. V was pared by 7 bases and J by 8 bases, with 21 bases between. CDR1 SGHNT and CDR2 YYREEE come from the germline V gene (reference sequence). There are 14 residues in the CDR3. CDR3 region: CASRSNEGPGGYTF. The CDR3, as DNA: TGTGCCAGCCGCTCTAACGAAGGCCCCGGGGGCTACACCTTC.

In nucleotides, the CDR3 is TGTGCCAGCACGGGGGTACGCCACGAGCAGTACTTC. As protein: CASTGVRHEQYF. The J gene is TRBJ2-7, the V gene TRBV6-5, with a possible D match to TRBD2 (6 bases). The CDR3 runs to 12 residues. V lost 7 bases, J lost 5 bases, and 12 bases lay in between. From germline, CDR1 is MNHEY and CDR2 SVGAGI.

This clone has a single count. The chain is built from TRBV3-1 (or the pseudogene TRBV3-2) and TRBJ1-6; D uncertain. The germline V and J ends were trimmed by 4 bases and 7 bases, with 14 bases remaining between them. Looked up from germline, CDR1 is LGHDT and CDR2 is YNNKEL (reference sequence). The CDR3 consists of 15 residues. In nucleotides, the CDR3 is TGTGCCAGCAGCCCCTTCCAGGTTCACAATTCACCCCTCCACTTT. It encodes CASSPFQVHNSPLHF.

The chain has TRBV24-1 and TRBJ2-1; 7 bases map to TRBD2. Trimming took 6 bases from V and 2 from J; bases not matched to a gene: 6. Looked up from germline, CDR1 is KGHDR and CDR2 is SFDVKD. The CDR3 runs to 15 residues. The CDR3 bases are TGTGCCACCAGTCTACGGCTAGCGGCCTACAATGAGCAGTTCTTC. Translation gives CATSLRLAAYNEQFF.

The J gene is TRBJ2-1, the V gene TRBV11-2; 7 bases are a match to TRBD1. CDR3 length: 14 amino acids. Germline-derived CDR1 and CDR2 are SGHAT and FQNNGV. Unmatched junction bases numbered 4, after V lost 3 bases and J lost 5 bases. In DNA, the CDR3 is TGTGCCAGCAGCTTCAGGCAGGGGGACAATGAGCAGTTCTTC. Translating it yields CASSFRQGDNEQFF.

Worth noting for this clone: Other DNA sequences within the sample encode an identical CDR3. The CDR3 nucleotides read TGTGCCAGCAGCCCTAGGCCCTCCTACGAGCAGTACTTC. Its translation is CASSPRPSYEQYF. The chain carries TRBV28 and TRBJ2-7; D gene ambiguous. V lost 6 bases, J lost 0 bases, and 9 bases lay in between. The CDR3 has 13 residues. Germline V gives CDR1 MDHEN, CDR2 SYDVKM.

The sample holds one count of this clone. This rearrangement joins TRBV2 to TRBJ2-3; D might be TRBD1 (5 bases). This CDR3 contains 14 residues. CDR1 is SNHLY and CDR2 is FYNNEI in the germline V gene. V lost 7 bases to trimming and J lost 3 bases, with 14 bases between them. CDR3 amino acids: CASIPGPGTDTQYF. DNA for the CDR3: TGTGCCAGCATCCCGGGCCCAGGGACAGATACGCAGTATTTT.

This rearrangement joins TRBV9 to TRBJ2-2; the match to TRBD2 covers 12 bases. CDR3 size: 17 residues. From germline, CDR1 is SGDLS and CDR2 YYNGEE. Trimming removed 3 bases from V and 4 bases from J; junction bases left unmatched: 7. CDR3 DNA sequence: TGTGCCAGCAGCGCGGGACTAGCGGGCTTACTCACCGGGGAGCTGTTTTTT. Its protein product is CASSAGLAGLLTGELFF.

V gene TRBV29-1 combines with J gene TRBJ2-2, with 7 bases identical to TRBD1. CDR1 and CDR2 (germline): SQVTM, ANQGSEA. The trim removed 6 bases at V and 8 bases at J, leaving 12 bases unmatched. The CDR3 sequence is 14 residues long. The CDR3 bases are TGCAGCGTCGATCCGTCGACAGGGCGTGGGGAGCTGTTTTTT. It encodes CSVDPSTGRGELFF.

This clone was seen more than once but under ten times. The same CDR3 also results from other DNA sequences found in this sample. CDR3 in DNA: TGTGCCAGCACCGGGGGGTCTGGAAACACCATATATTTT. Its protein product is CASTGGSGNTIYF. The chain carries TRBV12-3 or TRBV12-4 and TRBJ1-3, with a weak D call TRBD1 (5 bases). The CDR3 sequence is 13 residues long. Trimming cost V 7 bases and J 1 base, with 8 bases left between them.

CDR3 protein: CASSFGLLTDTQYF. CDR3 coding DNA: TGTGCCAGCAGCTTCGGACTTCTCACAGATACGCAGTATTTT. The gene calls are TRBV2 and TRBJ2-3, with D possibly TRBD2 on 5 matching bases. Trimming removed 6 bases at V and 2 bases at J, with 12 bases between. CDR1 SNHLY and CDR2 FYNNEI come from the germline V gene. CDR3 size: 14 residues.

The CDR3 loop reads CASSPHLGASSYEQYF. The CDR3 nucleotides are TGTGCCAGCAGCCCCCACCTCGGCGCTAGCTCCTACGAGCAGTACTTC. The rearrangement uses TRBV11-3 and TRBJ2-7, with D unresolved. This CDR3 contains 16 residues. Between the trimmed V and J ends, which lost 5 bases and 0 bases, there was a span of 17 bases. Germline CDR1 and CDR2: SGHNT and YENEEA.

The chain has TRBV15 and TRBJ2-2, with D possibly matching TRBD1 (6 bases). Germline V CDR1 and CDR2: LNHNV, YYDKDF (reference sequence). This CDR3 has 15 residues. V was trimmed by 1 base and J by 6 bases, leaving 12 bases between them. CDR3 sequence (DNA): TGTGCCACCAGCAGAGTAACAGGGATGGCCGGGGAGCTGTTTTTT. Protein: CATSRVTGMAGELFF.

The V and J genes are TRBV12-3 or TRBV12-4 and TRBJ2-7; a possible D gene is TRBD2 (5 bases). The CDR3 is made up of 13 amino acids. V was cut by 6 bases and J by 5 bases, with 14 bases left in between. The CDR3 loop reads CASRRRYGNEQYF. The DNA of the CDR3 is TGTGCCAGCAGGAGACGGTACGGGAACGAGCAGTACTTC.

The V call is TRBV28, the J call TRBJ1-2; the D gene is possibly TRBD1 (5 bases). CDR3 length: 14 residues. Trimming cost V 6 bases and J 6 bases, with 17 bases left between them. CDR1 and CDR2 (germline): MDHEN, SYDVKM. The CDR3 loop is CASSPSGRGDGYTF. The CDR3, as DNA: TGTGCCAGCAGCCCTTCGGGACGGGGGGATGGCTACACCTTC.

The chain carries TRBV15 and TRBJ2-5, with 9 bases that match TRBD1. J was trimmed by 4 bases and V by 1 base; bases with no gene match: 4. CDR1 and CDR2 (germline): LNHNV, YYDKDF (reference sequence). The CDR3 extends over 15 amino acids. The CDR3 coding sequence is TGTGCCACCAGCAGAGGGAGGACAGGGGTAGAGACCCAGTACTTC. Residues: CATSRGRTGVETQYF.